This TCR beta chain was retrieved from a study of PD-L1 blockade in urothelial cancer. Study-wide context: Researchers found blood samples held a median of approximately 150,000 T cells.

Synthetic spike-ins, TCR analog templates, were added into each PCR. TCRdb's copy holds only in-frame clones and misses some; the assay was immunoSEQ multiplex PCR. The repertoire consists of approximately 24,000 clones, with approximately 88% occurring once and the leading ten covering 2.5% to 3.5%. All patients carried locally advanced or metastatic urothelial carcinoma. The input for sequencing was PBMCs, taken around atezolizumab (anti-PD-L1) treatment. The TCR was taken from a middle-aged man with urothelial cancer.

CDR3 sequence reads: CASSEAIGGETQYF. The CDR3 coding sequence is TGTGCCAGCAGTGAAGCGATCGGCGGGGAGACCCAGTACTTC. The chain joins TRBV2 to TRBJ2-5; tentative D call: TRBD2 (5 bases). V lost 0 bases and J 5 bases, leaving 10 bases between the germline ends. The germline V gene has CDR1 SNHLY and CDR2 FYNNEI. The CDR3 totals 14 residues.